The following is a TCR beta chain sequence with its context. Its antigen is unknown. The data derive from a study of T cell repertoires in cytomegalovirus infection. Across the study: A matching HLA type, together with CMV infection, was signaled by public TCR beta signatures.

The CDR3 runs to 14 residues. Germline V gene data show CDR1 as SGHVT and CDR2 as SQSDAQ. Trimming took off 1 base at V and 7 bases at J, with 11 bases between the two ends. TCRdb reprocessed the reads via MiXCR and lists one record per CDR3 protein. The sample gives about 51,000 distinct CDR3 sequences, around 20% of which show up once; approximately 26% is in the top ten. This chain joins TRBV7-4 and TRBJ2-1; D not certain. This clonotype originated in a human donor in good health (CMV status not recorded). Some clones in this sample may be carry-over from other donors' samples. The sequenced sample was CD8+ T cells from cultured PBMCs, obtained from culture after CMV antigen stimulation. CDR3 protein: CASSLVRPWNEQFF. The CDR3, as DNA: TGTGCCAGCAGCTTAGTACGGCCTTGGAATGAGCAGTTCTTC. The full variable domain, rest sourced from reference TRBV7-4 and TRBJ2-1, is GAGVSQSPRYKVAKRGRDVALRCDSISGHVTLYWYRQTLGQGSEVLTYSQSDAQRDKSGRPSGRFSAERPERSVSTLKIQRTEQGDSAVYLCASSLVRPWNEQFFGPGTRLTVL.